This T cell receptor beta chain was identified during a study of CD8+CD57+ T cells in acquired aplastic anemia. Turning to the study itself: Recorded DNA amounts for sorted CD4+ and CD8+ cells had an average of approximately 3.2 ug.

Profiles of TCR beta VDJ and CDR3 were generated from a genomic DNA template. TCRdb itself ran the reads through MiXCR, one entry per CDR3 protein. The repertoire holds 180,000 or so distinct CDR3 sequences, with 55% to 65% as singletons. Study-wide findings and caveats: Between patients and controls, CD8+ Simpson's diversity did not vary significantly.

The V and J ends lost 6 bases and 0 bases respectively, with 9 bases between them. Germline-derived CDR1 and CDR2 are SEHNR and FQNEAQ (reference sequence). The CDR3 loop spans 13 amino acids. By flow cytometry, patients selected for sequencing had shown an expansion of CD8+CD57+ cells. Patients had received no therapy at the time of blood sampling. This clonotype occurred once. What it binds is not known. Sequenced sample: sorted CD4+, CD8+, or CD8+CD57+ T cells (not recorded which) from PBMCs. This chain links TRBV7-9 with TRBJ2-7, with D uncertain. The clonotype comes from a human donor with aplastic anemia. CDR3 residues: CASRSLSSYEQYF. In DNA, the CDR3 is TGTGCCAGCAGAAGTCTGAGCTCCTACGAGCAGTACTTC.